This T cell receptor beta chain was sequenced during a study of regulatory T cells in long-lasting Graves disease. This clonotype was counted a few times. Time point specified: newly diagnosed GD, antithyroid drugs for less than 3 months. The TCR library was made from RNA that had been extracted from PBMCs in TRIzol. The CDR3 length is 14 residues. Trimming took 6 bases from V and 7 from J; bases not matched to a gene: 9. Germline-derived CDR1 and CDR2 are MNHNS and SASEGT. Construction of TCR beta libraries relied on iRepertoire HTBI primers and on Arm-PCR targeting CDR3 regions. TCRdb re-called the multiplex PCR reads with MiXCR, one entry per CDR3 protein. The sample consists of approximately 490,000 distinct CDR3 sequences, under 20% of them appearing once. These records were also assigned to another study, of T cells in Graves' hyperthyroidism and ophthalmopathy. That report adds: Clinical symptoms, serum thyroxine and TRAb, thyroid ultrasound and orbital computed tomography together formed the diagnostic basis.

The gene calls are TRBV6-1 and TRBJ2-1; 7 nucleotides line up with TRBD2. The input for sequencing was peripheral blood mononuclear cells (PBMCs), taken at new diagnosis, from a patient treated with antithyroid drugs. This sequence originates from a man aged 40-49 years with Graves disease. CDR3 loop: CASREGGPANEQFF. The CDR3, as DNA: TGTGCCAGCAGGGAGGGAGGGCCTGCGAATGAGCAGTTCTTC.